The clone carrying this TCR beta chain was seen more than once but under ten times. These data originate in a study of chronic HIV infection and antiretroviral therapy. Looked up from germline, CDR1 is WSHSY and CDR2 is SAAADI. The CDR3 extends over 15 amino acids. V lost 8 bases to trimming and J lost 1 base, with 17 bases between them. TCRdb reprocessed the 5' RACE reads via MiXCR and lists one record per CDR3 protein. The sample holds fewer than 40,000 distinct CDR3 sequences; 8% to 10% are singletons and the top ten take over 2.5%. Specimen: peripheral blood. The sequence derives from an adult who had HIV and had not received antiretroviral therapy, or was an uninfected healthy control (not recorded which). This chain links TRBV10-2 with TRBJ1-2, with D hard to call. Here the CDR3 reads CASPLGRNFNYGYTF. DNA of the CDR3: TGCGCCAGCCCCCTAGGACGGAACTTTAACTATGGCTACACCTTC.